These T cell receptor beta chains were read from a single sample in a study of beta chain features in type 1 diabetes. This table comes from immunoSEQ multiplex PCR, and its TCRdb copy is limited to in-frame clones, with some not included. The profile covers some 700,000 clones, with roughly 13% appearing a single time and about 0.02% taken by the ten largest. The sequencing input was naive CD4+ T cells from blood. The source is a man aged 18-30 years with type 1 diabetes. Both conserved end residues are part of each CDR3. Each record gives: D gene, clone size, J gene, V gene, CDR3 DNA, CDR3 protein. A D gene is named only where the DNA matches it firmly. Expanded clones get a size class; other rows say once, few or many, or leave the size out.

TRBD1 few TRBJ2-7 TRBV29-1 TGCAGCGTTGAAGGGGACAGCTACGAGCAGTACTTC CSVEGDSYEQYF
. . TRBJ2-5 TRBV21-1 TGTGCCAGCAACCCTCGCCAAGGGTACCAAGAGACCCAGTACTTC CASNPRQGYQETQYF
. few TRBJ1-2 TRBV18 TGTGCCAGCTCACCGGCTATTAGGGCGAGCTATGGCTACACCTTC CASSPAIRASYGYTF
. . TRBJ1-1 TRBV6-5 TGTGCCAGCAGTTACTCCGGGGTGGGTATGGCAACTGAAGCTTTCTTT CASSYSGVGMATEAFF
. few TRBJ1-5 TRBV7-2 TGTGCCAGCAGCTCGGGACCAGGGGGCAATCAGCCCCAGCATTTT CASSSGPGGNQPQHF
. many TRBJ2-1 TRBV14 TGTGCCAGCAGCCAATTGACACAGGGCACTGAGCAGTTCTTC CASSQLTQGTEQFF
TRBD1 few TRBJ1-5 TRBV29-1 TGCAGCGCCGGGACAGACAGCAATCAGCCCCAGCATTTT CSAGTDSNQPQHF
. . TRBJ1-2 TRBV9 TGTGCCAGCGGCGGGGATGGCTACACCTTC CASGGDGYTF
TRBD1 few TRBJ2-2 TRBV9 TGTGCCAGCAGCCCAGGACAGGGGGTACTCACCGGGGAGCTGTTTTTT CASSPGQGVLTGELFF
. . TRBJ2-7 TRBV7-6 TGTGCCAGCAGCTTAGAACGCATCGCTTTTGGGCAGTACTTC CASSLERIAFGQYF
. few TRBJ2-7 TRBV5-1 TGCGCCAGCAGCTTGACTGGCGGGGCCTCCTCCTACGAGCAGTACTTC CASSLTGGASSYEQYF
TRBD1 few TRBJ1-2 TRBV15 TGTGCCACCCAGGGACAGTTCTATGGCTACACCTTC CATQGQFYGYTF
. . TRBJ1-2 TRBV28 TGTGCCAGCAGCCAACCTCCCCCAGGTGTCTATGGCTACACCTTC CASSQPPPGVYGYTF
. few TRBJ1-1 TRBV5-1 TGCGCCAGCAGCTTCGGAGGGAACACTGAAGCTTTCTTT CASSFGGNTEAFF
. few TRBJ2-3 TRBV6-5 TGTGCCAGTAAATATGAATCCACAGATACGCAGTATTTT CASKYESTDTQYF
. . TRBJ2-2 TRBV25-1 TGTGCCAGCAGTAACGGACTGGTAAGGTCCGGGGAGCTGTTTTTT CASSNGLVRSGELFF
TRBD1 few TRBJ2-5 TRBV30 TGTGCCTGGAGTGCCGGGGACAGGGCGAGAGAGACCCAGTACTTC CAWSAGDRARETQYF
. . TRBJ1-2 TRBV4-2 TGTGCCAGCAGCCAACTTTTTGGTCTCAGTGGAGCCAACTATGGCTACACCTTC CASSQLFGLSGANYGYTF
TRBD1 . TRBJ2-7 TRBV6-5 TGTGCCAGCAGCTTAACGGGACAGCCTTCCTACGAGCAGTACTTC CASSLTGQPSYEQYF
. . TRBJ2-7 TRBV7-9 TGTGCCAGCAGCTTAGTGGGGGGTGTATCCTACGAGCAGTACTTC CASSLVGGVSYEQYF
. few TRBJ2-5 TRBV7-7 TGTGCCAGCAGCTTAGGGGCGGGGTACCAAGAGACCCAGTACTTC CASSLGAGYQETQYF
. . TRBJ2-7 TRBV28 TGTGCCAGCAGCCTAAGGACAGTTCCTTACGAGCAGTACTTC CASSLRTVPYEQYF
TRBD1 . TRBJ2-7 TRBV18 TGTGCCAGCTCTCCCGGGACAGGGAGGCCCCACGAGCAGTACTTC CASSPGTGRPHEQYF
. . TRBJ1-1 TRBV6-5 TGTGCCAGCACCGACGATACGCTGGGAGGCACTGAAGCTTTCTTT CASTDDTLGGTEAFF
. few TRBJ1-1 TRBV2 TGTGCCAGCAGGGTTCAACAGGGTACTGAAGCTTTCTTT CASRVQQGTEAFF
. . TRBJ1-5 TRBV30 TGTGCCTGGAGTTCCGGGAGACTTTTTGATAGCAATCAGCCCCAGCATTTT CAWSSGRLFDSNQPQHF
. few TRBJ2-2 TRBV9 TGTGCCAGCAGCGTAGCTCTGGTGGGCGGGACCGGGGAGCTGTTTTTT CASSVALVGGTGELFF
. few TRBJ1-2 TRBV7-8 TGTGCCAGCAGCTTCTCCTATGGGCTGGGGGATGGCTACACCTTC CASSFSYGLGDGYTF
. . TRBJ1-2 TRBV7-6 TGTGCCAGCAGCACGTCCGCCAAGGGATATGGCTACACCTTC CASSTSAKGYGYTF
TRBD2 . TRBJ2-1 TRBV7-2 TGTGCCAGCAGCCCTAATCATCTAGCGGGGCAGCAGTTCTTC CASSPNHLAGQQFF
TRBD1 . TRBJ2-3 TRBV7-9 TGTGCCAGCAGCTTTTATACGCAGGGGGCCACAGATACGCAGTATTTT CASSFYTQGATDTQYF
. . TRBJ2-7 TRBV14 TGTGCCAGCAGCCAAGGTTGGGACACCCCCTACGAGCAGTACTTC CASSQGWDTPYEQYF
. few TRBJ2-7 TRBV6-5 TGTGCCAGCAGTTACAACAGGGACGAGCAGTACTTC CASSYNRDEQYF
. . TRBJ1-3 TRBV18 TGTGCCAGCTCTCAACAGGAAACCAGCTCTGGAAACACCATATATTTT CASSQQETSSGNTIYF
TRBD1 few TRBJ2-7 TRBV6-5 TGTGCCAGCAGCCGAGGACAGGGGGGGAACGAGCAGTACTTC CASSRGQGGNEQYF
. . TRBJ1-4 TRBV2 TGTGCCAGCAGCCAGAGTAATTTCTCGGGAAAACTGTTTTTT CASSQSNFSGKLFF
TRBD1 . TRBJ1-5 TRBV19 TGTGCCAGTAGTCTCTCAGGGACAGGTAGCAATCAGCCCCAGCATTTT CASSLSGTGSNQPQHF
. few TRBJ2-3 TRBV10-3 TGTGCCAACTCCGTCGCACGCGGGACCAGCCCTTGGGCAGATACGCAGTATTTT CANSVARGTSPWADTQYF
TRBD1 . TRBJ1-6 TRBV6-5 TGTGCCAGCAGCAGGGACAGCTTGTTGACCCTCCACTTT CASSRDSLLTLHF
. . TRBJ2-7 TRBV28 TGTGCCAGCAGTCCCACAGTGTTGTCCTACGAGCAGTACTTC CASSPTVLSYEQYF
. . TRBJ2-7 TRBV25-1 TGTGCCAGCAGTTCTCCTTGGGGCGAGCAGTACTTC CASSSPWGEQYF
. . TRBJ2-3 TRBV9 TGTGCCAGCAGCGTAGAGGCGGGCACAGATACGCAGTATTTT CASSVEAGTDTQYF